The clone carrying this T cell receptor (beta chain) has ten or more counts. No antigen is known for it. The time point: sample taken at primary tumor resection. Whole RNA came from tumor, nontumor lung or frozen PBMC and was sequenced without being sorted. There were approximately 69 donors, all of them untreated patients with early-stage non-small cell lung cancer. These data originate in a study of spatial heterogeneity in lung cancer. CDR3 length: 15 amino acids. Per the germline V gene, CDR1 is DFQATT and CDR2 is SNEGSKA (reference sequence). The ends were cut back, 3 bases at V and 4 bases at J, with 13 bases in the middle. TCRdb reprocessed the 5' RACE reads with MiXCR, giving one entry per CDR3 protein. The table records 40,000 to 45,000 distinct CDR3 sequences, roughly an eighth of them present only once. Study findings and constraints: Ubiquitous expanded tumor TCRs were observed in blood more at resection than follow-up.

Sequencing was performed on PBMCs, taken at surgery. The source of this sequence is a male donor with early-stage non-small cell lung cancer. The V and J genes are TRBV20-1 and TRBJ1-6; perhaps TRBD1 as D (5 bases). The CDR3 sequence is CSASAGTGYNSPLHF. In DNA, the CDR3 is TGCAGTGCTAGTGCCGGGACGGGGTATAATTCACCCCTCCACTTT.